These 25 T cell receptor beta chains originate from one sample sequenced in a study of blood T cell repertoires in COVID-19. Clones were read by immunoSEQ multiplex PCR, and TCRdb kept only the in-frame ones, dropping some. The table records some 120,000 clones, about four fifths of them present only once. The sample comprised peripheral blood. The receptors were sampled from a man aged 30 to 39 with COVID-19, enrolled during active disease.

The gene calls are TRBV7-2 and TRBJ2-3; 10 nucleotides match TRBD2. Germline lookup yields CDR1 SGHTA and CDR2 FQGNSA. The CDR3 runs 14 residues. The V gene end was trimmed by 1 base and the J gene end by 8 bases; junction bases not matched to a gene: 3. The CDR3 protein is CASSLGTSGSTQYF. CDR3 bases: TGTGCCAGCAGCTTAGGGACTAGCGGTAGTACGCAGTATTTT.

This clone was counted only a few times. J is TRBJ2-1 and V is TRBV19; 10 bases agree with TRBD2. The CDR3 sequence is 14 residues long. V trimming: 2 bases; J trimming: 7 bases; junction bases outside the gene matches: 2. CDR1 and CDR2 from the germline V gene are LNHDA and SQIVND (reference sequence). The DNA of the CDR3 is TGTGCCAGTAGTATACTAGCGGGGGAGAATGAGCAGTTCTTC. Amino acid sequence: CASSILAGENEQFF.

For the CDR3, the DNA is TGTGCCAGCAGTTTTAGGGGGACTAGCGGGAGCGTGTCCAATGAGCAGTTCTTC. This gives the protein CASSFRGTSGSVSNEQFF. The chain joins TRBV27 to TRBJ2-1; 14 nucleotides agree with TRBD2. The V segment lost 3 bases and the J segment 6 bases; nucleotides outside the gene matches: 10. Germline lookup yields CDR1 MNHEY and CDR2 SMNVEV (reference sequence). This CDR3 is built from 18 residues.

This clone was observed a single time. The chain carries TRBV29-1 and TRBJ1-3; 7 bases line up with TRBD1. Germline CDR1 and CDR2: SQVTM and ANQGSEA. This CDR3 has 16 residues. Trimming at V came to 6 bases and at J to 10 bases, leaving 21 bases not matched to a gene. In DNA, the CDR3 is TGCAGCGTCGGGTCCCGACAGGGACCTTTCTTAACAACCATATATTTT. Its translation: CSVGSRQGPFLTTIYF.

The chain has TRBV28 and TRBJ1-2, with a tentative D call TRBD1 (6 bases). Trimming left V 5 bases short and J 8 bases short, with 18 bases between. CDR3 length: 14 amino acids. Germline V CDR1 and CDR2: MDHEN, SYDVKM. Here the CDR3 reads CASSNPAQGRGYTF. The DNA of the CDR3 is TGTGCCAGCAGTAACCCGGCACAGGGTCGGGGCTACACCTTC.

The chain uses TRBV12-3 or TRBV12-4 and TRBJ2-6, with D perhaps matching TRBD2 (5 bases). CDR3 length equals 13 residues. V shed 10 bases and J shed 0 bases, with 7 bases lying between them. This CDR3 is CATRGSGANVLTF. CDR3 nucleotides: TGTGCCACCCGGGGCTCTGGGGCCAACGTCCTGACTTTC.

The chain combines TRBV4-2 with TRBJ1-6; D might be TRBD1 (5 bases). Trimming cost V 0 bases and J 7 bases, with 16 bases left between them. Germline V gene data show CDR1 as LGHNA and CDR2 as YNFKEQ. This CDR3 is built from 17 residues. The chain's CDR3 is CASSQEWRGLGNSPLHF. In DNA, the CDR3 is TGTGCCAGCAGCCAAGAGTGGAGGGGCCTAGGGAATTCACCCCTCCACTTT.

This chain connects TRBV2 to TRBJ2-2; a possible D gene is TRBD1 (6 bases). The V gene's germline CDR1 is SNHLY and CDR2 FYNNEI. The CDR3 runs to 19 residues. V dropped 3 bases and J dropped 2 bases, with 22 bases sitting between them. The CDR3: CASSDTVGRQEFNTGELFF. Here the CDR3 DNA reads TGTGCCAGCAGTGATACCGTGGGCCGACAGGAATTCAACACCGGGGAGCTGTTTTTT.

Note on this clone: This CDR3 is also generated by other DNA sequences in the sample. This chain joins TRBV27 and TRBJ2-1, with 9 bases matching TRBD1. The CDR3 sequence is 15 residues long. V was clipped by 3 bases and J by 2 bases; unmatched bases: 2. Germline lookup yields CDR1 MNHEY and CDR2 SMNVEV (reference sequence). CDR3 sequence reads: CASSFRQGAYNEQFF. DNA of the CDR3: TGTGCCAGCAGTTTCCGACAGGGGGCCTACAATGAGCAGTTCTTC.

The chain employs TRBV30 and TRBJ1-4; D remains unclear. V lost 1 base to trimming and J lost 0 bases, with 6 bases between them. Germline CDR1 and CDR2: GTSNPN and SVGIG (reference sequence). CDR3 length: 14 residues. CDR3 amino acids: CAWSATSTNEKLFF. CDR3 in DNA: TGTGCCTGGAGTGCGACATCAACTAATGAAAAACTGTTTTTT.

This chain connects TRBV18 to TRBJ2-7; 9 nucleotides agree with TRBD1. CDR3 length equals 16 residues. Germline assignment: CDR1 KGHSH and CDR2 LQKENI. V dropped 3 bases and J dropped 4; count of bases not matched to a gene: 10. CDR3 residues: CASSPWDRADPYEQYF. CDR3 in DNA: TGTGCCAGCTCACCTTGGGACAGGGCCGACCCATACGAGCAGTACTTC. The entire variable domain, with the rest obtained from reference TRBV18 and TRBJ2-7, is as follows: NAGVMQNPRHLVRRRGQEARLRCSPMKGHSHVYWYRQLPEEGLKFMVYLQKENIIDESGMPKERFSAEFPKEGPSILRIQQVVRGDSAAYFCASSPWDRADPYEQYFGPGTRLTVT.

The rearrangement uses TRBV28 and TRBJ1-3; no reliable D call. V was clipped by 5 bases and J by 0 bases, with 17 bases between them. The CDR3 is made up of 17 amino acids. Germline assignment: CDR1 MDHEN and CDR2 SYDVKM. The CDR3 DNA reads TGTGCCAGCAGTCCGTACGGGTCCCCTAGCTCTGGAAACACCATATATTTT. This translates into CASSPYGSPSSGNTIYF.

DNA for the CDR3: TGTGCCAGCAGCTTAAACCCGACAGGGGCTGGAAACACCATATATTTT. The encoded protein is CASSLNPTGAGNTIYF. This chain uses TRBV7-6 with TRBJ1-3; 8 positions match TRBD1. The CDR3 runs to 16 residues. Germline-derived CDR1 and CDR2 are SGHVS and FNYEAQ. V lost 2 bases to trimming and J lost 2 bases; unmatched junction nucleotides: 5.

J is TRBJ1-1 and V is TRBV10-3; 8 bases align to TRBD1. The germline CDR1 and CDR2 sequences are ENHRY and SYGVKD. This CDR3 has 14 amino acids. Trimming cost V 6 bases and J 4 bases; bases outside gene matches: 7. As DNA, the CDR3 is TGTGCCATCAGGGGGACAGGAGGGCCCACTGAAGCTTTCTTT. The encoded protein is CAIRGTGGPTEAFF.

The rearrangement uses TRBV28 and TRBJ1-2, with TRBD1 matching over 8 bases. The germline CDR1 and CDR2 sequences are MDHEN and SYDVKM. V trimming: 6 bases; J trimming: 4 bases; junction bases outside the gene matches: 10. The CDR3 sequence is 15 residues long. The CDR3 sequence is CASSPGQGGIYGYTF. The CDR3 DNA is TGTGCCAGCAGCCCCGGACAGGGAGGGATCTATGGCTACACCTTC.

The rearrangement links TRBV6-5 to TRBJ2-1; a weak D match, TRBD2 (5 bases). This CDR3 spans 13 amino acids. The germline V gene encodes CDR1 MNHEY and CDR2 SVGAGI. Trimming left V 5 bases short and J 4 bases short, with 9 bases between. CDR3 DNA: TGTGCCAGCAGTCCGCGACTATACAATGAGCAGTTCTTC. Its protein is CASSPRLYNEQFF.

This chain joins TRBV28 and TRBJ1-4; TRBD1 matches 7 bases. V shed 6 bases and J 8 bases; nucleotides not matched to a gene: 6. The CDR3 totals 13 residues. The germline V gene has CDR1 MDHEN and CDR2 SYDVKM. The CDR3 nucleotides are TGTGCCAGCAGCCGACAGGGTGGGGAAAAACTGTTTTTT. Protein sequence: CASSRQGGEKLFF.

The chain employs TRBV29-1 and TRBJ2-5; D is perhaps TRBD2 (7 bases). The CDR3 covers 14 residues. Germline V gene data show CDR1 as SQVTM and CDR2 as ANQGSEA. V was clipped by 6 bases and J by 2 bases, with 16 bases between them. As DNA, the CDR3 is TGCAGCGTGAACAGGGAGGGGGGTCAAGAGACCCAGTACTTC. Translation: CSVNREGGQETQYF.

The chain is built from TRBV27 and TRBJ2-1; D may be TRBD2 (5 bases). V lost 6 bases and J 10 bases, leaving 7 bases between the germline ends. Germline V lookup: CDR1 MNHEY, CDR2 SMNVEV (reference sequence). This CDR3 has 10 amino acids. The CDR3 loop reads CASRGSEQFF. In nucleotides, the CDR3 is TGTGCCAGCAGGGGGAGCGAGCAGTTCTTC.

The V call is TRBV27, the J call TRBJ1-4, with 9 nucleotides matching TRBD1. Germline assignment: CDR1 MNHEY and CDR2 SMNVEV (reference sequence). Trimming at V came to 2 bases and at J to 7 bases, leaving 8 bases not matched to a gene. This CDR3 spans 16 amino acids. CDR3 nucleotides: TGTGCCAGCAGTTTAATAACAGGGGGCGTGGCTGAAAAACTGTTTTTT. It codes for CASSLITGGVAEKLFF. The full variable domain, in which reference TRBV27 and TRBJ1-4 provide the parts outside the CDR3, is EAQVTQNPRYLITVTGKKLTVTCSQNMNHEYMSWYRQDPGLGLRQIYYSMNVEVTDKGDVPEGYKVSRKEKRNFPLILESPSPNQTSLYFCASSLITGGVAEKLFFGSGTQLSVL.

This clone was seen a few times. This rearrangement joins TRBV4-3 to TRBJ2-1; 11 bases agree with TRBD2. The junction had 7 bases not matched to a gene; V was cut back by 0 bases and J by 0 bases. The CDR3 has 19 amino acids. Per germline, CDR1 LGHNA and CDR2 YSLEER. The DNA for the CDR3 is TGCGCCAGCAGCCAAGAGGTAGGACTAGCGGGCAACTCCTACAATGAGCAGTTCTTC. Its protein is CASSQEVGLAGNSYNEQFF.

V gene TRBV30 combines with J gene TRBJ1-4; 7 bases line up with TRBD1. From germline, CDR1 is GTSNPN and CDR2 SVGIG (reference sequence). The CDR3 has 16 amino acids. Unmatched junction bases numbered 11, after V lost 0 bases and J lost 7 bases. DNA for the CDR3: TGTGCCTGGAGTGTACGACAGGGTGTGATAGGTGAAAAACTGTTTTTT. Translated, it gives CAWSVRQGVIGEKLFF.

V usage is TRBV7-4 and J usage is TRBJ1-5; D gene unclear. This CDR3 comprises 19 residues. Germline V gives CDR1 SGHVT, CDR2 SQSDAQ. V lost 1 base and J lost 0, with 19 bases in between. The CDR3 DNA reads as TGTGCCAGCAGCTTAGGGGTAACAGCCTTCCTTTATAGCAATCAGCCCCAGCATTTT. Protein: CASSLGVTAFLYSNQPQHF.

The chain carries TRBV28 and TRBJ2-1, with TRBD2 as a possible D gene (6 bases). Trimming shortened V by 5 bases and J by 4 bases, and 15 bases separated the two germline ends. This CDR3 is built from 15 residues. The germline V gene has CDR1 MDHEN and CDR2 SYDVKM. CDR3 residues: CASSPGDSLYNEQFF. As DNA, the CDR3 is TGTGCCAGCAGTCCGGGGGACTCACTATACAATGAGCAGTTCTTC.

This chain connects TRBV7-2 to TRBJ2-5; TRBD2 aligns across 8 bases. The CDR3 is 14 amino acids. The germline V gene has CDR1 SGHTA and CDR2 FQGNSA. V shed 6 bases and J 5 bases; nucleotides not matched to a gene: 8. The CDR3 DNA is TGTGCCAGCAGGATCGGGGGGGCGAGGGAGACCCAGTACTTC. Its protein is CASRIGGARETQYF.